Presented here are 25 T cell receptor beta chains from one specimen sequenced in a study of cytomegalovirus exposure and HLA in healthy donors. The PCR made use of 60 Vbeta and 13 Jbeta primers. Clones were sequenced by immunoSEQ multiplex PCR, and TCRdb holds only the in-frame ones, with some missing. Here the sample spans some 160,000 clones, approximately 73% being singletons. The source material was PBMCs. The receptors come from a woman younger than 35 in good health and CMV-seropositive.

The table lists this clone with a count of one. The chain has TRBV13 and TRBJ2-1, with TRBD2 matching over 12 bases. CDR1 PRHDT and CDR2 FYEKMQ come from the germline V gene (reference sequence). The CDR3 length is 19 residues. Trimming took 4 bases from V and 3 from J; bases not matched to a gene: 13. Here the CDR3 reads CASSSTTGTSGSLYNEQFF. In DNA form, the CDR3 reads TGTGCCAGCAGCTCTACCACCGGGACTAGCGGGTCCCTCTACAATGAGCAGTTCTTC.

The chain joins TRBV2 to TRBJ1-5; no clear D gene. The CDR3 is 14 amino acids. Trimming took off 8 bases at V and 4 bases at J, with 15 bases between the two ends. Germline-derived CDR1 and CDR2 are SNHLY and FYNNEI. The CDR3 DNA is TGTGCCAGCGTCGCCACAGATAGGAATCAGCCCCAGCATTTT. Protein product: CASVATDRNQPQHF.

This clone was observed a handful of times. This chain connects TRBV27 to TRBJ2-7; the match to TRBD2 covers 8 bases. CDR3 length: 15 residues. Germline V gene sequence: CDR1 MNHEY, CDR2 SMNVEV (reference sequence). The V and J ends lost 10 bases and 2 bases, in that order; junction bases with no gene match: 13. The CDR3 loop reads CAIGGTGGGAYEQYF. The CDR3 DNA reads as TGTGCCATCGGGGGGACGGGAGGGGGGGCCTACGAGCAGTACTTC.

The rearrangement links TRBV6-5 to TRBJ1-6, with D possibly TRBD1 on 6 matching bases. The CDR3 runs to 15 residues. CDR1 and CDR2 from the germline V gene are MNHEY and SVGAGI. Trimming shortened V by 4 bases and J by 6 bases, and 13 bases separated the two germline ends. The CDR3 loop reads CASSSSDRPNSPLHF. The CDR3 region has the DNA TGTGCCAGCAGTTCAAGCGACAGGCCTAATTCACCCCTCCACTTT.

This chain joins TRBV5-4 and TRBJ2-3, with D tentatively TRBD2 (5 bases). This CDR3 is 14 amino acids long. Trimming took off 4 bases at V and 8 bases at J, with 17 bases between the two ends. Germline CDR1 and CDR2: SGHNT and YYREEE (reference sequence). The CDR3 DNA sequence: TGTGCCAGCAGCCTCTTGACTACACAGTCTACGCAGTATTTT. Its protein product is CASSLLTTQSTQYF.

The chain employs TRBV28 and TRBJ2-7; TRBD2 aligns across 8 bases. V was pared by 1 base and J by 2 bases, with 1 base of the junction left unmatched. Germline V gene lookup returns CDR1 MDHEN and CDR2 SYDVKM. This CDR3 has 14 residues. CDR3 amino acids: CASSLSGGAYEQYF. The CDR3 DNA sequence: TGTGCCAGCAGTTTATCCGGGGGGGCCTACGAGCAGTACTTC. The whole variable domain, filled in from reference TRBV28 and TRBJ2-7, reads DVKVTQSSRYLVKRTGEKVFLECVQDMDHENMFWYRQDPGLGLRLIYFSYDVKMKEKGDIPEGYSVSREKKERFSLILESASTNQTSMYLCASSLSGGAYEQYFGPGTRLTVT.

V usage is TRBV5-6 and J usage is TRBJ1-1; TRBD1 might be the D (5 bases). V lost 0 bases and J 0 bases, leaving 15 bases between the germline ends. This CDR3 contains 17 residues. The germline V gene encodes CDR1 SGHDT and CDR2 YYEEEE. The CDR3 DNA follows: TGTGCCAGCAGCTTGGGGGGCGACCCATCCCTGAACACTGAAGCTTTCTTT. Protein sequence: CASSLGGDPSLNTEAFF.

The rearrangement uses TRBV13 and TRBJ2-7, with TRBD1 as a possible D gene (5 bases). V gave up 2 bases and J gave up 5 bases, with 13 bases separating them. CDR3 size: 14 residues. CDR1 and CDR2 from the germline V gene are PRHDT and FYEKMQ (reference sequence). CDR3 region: CASSLQGQGNEQYF. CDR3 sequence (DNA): TGTGCCAGCAGCTTACAGGGTCAGGGCAACGAGCAGTACTTC.

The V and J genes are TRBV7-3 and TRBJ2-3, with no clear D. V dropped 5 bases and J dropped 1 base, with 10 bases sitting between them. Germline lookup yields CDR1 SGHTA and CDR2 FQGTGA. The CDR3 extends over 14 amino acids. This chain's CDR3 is CASSPVGGTDTQYF. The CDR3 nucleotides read TGTGCCAGCAGCCCCGTTGGAGGCACAGATACGCAGTATTTT.

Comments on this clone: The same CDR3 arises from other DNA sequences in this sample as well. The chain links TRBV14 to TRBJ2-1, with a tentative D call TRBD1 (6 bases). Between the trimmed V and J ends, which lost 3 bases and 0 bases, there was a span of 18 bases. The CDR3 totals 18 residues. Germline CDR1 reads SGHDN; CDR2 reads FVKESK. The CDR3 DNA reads TGTGCCAGCAGCCACGACAGGAGCGGACCCCTCTCCTACAATGAGCAGTTCTTC. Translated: CASSHDRSGPLSYNEQFF.

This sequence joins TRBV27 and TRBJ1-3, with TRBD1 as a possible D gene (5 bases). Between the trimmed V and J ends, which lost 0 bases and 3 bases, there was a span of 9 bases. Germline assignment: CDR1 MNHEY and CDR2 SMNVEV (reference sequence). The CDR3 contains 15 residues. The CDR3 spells CASSLSQGDGNTIYF. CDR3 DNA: TGTGCCAGCAGTTTATCGCAAGGGGATGGAAACACCATATATTTT.

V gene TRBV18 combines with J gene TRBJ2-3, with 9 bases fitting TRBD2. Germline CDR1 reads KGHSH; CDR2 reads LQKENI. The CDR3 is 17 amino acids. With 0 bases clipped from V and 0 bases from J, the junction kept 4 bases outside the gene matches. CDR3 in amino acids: CASSPPSGGPSTDTQYF. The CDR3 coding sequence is TGTGCCAGCTCACCACCTAGCGGGGGCCCTAGCACAGATACGCAGTATTTT.

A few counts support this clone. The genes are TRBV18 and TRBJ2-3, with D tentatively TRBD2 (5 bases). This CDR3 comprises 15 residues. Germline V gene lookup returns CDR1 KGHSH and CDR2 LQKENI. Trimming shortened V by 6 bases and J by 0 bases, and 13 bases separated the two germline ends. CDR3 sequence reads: CASSRTPGSTDTQYF. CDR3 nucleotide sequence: TGTGCCAGCTCGAGAACCCCGGGGAGCACAGATACGCAGTATTTT.

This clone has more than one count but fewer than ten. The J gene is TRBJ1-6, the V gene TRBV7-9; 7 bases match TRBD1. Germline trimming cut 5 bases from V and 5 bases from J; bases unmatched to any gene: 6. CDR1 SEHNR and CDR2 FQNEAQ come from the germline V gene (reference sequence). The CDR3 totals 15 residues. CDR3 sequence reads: CASSLGTANNSPLHF. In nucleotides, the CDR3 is TGTGCCAGCAGCCTTGGGACAGCAAATAATTCACCCCTCCACTTT.

CDR3 in DNA: TGTGCCAGCAGCGAGAAGGCAGGGAACACTGAAGCTTTCTTT. Its translation is CASSEKAGNTEAFF. The rearrangement links TRBV9 to TRBJ1-1; D is ambiguous. The V end lost 3 bases, the J end lost 1 base, and 10 bases lay between the germline ends. Germline loops: CDR1 SGDLS, CDR2 YYNGEE. The CDR3 has 14 amino acids.

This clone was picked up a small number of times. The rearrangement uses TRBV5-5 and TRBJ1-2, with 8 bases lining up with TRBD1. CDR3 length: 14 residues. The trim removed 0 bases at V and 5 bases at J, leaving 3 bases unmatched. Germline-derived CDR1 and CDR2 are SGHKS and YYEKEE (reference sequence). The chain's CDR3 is CASSLGQGRYGYTF. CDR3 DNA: TGTGCCAGCAGCTTGGGACAGGGGAGATATGGCTACACCTTC.

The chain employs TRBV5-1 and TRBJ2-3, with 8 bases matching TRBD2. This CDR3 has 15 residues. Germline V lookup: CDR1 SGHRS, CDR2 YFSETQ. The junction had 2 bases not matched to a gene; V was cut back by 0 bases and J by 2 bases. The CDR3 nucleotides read TGCGCCAGCAGCTTGGCAGCGGGGGCCACAGATACGCAGTATTTT. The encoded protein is CASSLAAGATDTQYF. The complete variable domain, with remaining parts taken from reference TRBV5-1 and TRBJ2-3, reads KAGVTQTPRYLIKTRGQQVTLSCSPISGHRSVSWYQQTPGQGLQFLFEYFSETQRNKGNFPGRFSGRQFSNSRSEMNVSTLELGDSALYLCASSLAAGATDTQYFGPGTRLTVL.

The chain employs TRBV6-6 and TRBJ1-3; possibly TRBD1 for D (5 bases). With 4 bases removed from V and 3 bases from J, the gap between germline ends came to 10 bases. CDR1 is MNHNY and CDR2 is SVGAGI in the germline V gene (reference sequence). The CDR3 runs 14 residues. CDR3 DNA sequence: TGTGCCAGCAGTTCGCCCGGGGGTGGAAACACCATATATTTT. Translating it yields CASSSPGGGNTIYF.

CDR3 DNA sequence: TGTGCCAGCAGCTTTCCGGGACAGGGTGACTATGGCTACACCTTC. Residues: CASSFPGQGDYGYTF. The chain carries TRBV7-9 and TRBJ1-2; 9 nucleotides match TRBD1. Trimming at V came to 3 bases and at J to 3 bases, leaving 5 bases not matched to a gene. Per germline, CDR1 SEHNR and CDR2 FQNEAQ (reference sequence). The CDR3 is 15 residues long.

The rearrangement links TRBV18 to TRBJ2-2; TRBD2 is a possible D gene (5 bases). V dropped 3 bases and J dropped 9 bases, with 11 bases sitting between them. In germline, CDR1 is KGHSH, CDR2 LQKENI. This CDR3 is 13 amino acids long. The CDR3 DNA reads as TGTGCCAGCTCACCGGCGGACTCTCGGGAGCTGTTTTTT. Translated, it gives CASSPADSRELFF.

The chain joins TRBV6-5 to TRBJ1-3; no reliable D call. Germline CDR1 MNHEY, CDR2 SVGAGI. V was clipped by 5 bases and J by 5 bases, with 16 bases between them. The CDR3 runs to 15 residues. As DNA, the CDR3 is TGTGCCAGCAGTCGGCTCCGGGAGGGCCGAAACACCATATATTTT. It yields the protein CASSRLREGRNTIYF.

The CDR3 nucleotides are TGTGCCAGTAGCCCCCCGGAGGGGGCCCCGACTCATTATGGCTACACCTTC. This translates into CASSPPEGAPTHYGYTF. The chain employs TRBV19 and TRBJ1-2, with TRBD1 matching 7 bases. From germline, CDR1 is LNHDA and CDR2 SQIVND (reference sequence). The CDR3 is 17 amino acids. After removal of 6 bases from V and 5 bases from J, the junction contained 18 bases not matched to a gene.

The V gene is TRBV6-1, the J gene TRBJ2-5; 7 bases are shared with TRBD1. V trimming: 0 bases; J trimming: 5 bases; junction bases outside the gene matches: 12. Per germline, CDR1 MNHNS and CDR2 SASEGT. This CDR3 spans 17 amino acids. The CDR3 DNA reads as TGTGCCAGCAGTGAAGCGCGTTTCTCAGGGGGATGGGAGACCCAGTACTTC. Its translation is CASSEARFSGGWETQYF.

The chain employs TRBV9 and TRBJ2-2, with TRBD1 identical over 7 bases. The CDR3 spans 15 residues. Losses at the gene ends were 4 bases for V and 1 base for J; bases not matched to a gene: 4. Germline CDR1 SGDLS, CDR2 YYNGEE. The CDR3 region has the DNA TGTGCCAGCAGCCCATGGACAGGGAACACCGGGGAGCTGTTTTTT. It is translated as CASSPWTGNTGELFF.

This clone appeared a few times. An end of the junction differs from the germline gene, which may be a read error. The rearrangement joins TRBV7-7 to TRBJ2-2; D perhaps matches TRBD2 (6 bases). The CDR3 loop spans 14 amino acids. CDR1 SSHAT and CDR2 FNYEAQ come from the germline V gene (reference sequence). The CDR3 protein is CASSSPGGAGELFF. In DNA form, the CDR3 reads TGTGCTAGCAGCTCGCCCGGGGGAGCCGGGGAGCTGTTTTTT.